The text below deals with one T cell receptor (beta chain). Its target is unknown. Being one base from a much bigger clone, this may be a read error. These data come from a study of regulatory T cells in long-lasting Graves disease. Study-level findings and limits: TRBV28 was favored in persistent disease, as were TRBJ1-2 and TRBJ2-5.

This sample's time point: newly diagnosed GD, antithyroid drugs for less than 3 months. TCR sequences were obtained from RNA taken from PBMCs. The V gene lost 6 bases and the J gene lost 7 bases, with 13 bases spanning the gap. Germline V CDR1 and CDR2: MDHEN, SYDVKM. The CDR3 is 13 residues long. Building of the TCR beta libraries involved iRepertoire HTBI primers and Arm-PCR of CDR3 regions. TCRdb re-called the multiplex PCR reads with MiXCR, one entry per CDR3 protein. This table holds about 530,000 distinct CDR3 sequences, around 15% found once. These records were also assigned to another study, of T cells in Graves' hyperthyroidism and ophthalmopathy.

The starting material was peripheral blood mononuclear cells (PBMCs), obtained at new diagnosis, from a patient treated with antithyroid drugs. The TCR originated in a woman aged 35-65 years with Graves disease. The chain couples TRBV28 to TRBJ1-5; D not certain. The CDR3 sequence: CASRIGLAQPQHF. CDR3 in DNA: TGTGCCAGCAGAATAGGGCTTGCGCAGCCCCAGCATTTT.